The clone carrying this T cell receptor (beta chain) has just a few counts. TCRdb ran MiXCR on the PCR reads. The sample has approximately 41,000 clones, more than 25% seen once. No patient had received any treatment before thyroid surgery. This entry is derived from a study of metastatic and nonmetastatic thyroid tumors. The sequence came from a male donor with papillary thyroid cancer or a benign thyroid nodule (not recorded which). Some clones in this sample may be carry-over from other donors' samples. Sequenced input: blood.

The CDR3 protein is CASSTQVGGLVGELFF. CDR3 sequence (DNA): TGTGCCAGCAGTACCCAAGTAGGTGGACTCGTCGGGGAGCTGTTTTTT. The J gene is TRBJ2-2, the V gene TRBV12-3 or TRBV12-4, with D possibly matching TRBD2 (5 bases). This CDR3 has 16 amino acids. V lost 5 bases to trimming and J lost 7 bases, with 20 bases between them.